The subject of this entry is one TCR beta chain. Cohort assignment relied on participant-reported clinical history. Original processing methods: Estimation of nucleated cell counts relied on the amplification of reference gene primers. Produced via immunoSEQ multiplex PCR; TCRdb's table is partial and in-frame only. For V, J and clone size, that table is used; D and trimming come from the DNA. The sample contains roughly 260,000 clones, 87% of which appear only once. This entry comes from a study of blood T cell repertoires in COVID-19. In the study overall: PBMCs, B-cell-depleted T cells, or T cells were the source of the cDNA or gDNA that made up the material.

The CDR3 has 14 amino acids. Germline CDR1 reads SEHNR; CDR2 reads FQNEAQ (reference sequence). Trimming pared 1 base from V and 8 bases from J, leaving 11 bases between. This receptor was identified in a woman aged 25 to 39 with acute COVID-19. Sequences were obtained from PBMCs or T cells enriched from blood (not recorded which). The chain joins TRBV7-9 to TRBJ1-4; maybe TRBD1 (6 bases). The CDR3 sequence is CASSLGGPSEKLFF. Here the CDR3 DNA reads TGTGCCAGCAGCTTAGGGGGGCCTTCCGAAAAACTGTTTTTT.